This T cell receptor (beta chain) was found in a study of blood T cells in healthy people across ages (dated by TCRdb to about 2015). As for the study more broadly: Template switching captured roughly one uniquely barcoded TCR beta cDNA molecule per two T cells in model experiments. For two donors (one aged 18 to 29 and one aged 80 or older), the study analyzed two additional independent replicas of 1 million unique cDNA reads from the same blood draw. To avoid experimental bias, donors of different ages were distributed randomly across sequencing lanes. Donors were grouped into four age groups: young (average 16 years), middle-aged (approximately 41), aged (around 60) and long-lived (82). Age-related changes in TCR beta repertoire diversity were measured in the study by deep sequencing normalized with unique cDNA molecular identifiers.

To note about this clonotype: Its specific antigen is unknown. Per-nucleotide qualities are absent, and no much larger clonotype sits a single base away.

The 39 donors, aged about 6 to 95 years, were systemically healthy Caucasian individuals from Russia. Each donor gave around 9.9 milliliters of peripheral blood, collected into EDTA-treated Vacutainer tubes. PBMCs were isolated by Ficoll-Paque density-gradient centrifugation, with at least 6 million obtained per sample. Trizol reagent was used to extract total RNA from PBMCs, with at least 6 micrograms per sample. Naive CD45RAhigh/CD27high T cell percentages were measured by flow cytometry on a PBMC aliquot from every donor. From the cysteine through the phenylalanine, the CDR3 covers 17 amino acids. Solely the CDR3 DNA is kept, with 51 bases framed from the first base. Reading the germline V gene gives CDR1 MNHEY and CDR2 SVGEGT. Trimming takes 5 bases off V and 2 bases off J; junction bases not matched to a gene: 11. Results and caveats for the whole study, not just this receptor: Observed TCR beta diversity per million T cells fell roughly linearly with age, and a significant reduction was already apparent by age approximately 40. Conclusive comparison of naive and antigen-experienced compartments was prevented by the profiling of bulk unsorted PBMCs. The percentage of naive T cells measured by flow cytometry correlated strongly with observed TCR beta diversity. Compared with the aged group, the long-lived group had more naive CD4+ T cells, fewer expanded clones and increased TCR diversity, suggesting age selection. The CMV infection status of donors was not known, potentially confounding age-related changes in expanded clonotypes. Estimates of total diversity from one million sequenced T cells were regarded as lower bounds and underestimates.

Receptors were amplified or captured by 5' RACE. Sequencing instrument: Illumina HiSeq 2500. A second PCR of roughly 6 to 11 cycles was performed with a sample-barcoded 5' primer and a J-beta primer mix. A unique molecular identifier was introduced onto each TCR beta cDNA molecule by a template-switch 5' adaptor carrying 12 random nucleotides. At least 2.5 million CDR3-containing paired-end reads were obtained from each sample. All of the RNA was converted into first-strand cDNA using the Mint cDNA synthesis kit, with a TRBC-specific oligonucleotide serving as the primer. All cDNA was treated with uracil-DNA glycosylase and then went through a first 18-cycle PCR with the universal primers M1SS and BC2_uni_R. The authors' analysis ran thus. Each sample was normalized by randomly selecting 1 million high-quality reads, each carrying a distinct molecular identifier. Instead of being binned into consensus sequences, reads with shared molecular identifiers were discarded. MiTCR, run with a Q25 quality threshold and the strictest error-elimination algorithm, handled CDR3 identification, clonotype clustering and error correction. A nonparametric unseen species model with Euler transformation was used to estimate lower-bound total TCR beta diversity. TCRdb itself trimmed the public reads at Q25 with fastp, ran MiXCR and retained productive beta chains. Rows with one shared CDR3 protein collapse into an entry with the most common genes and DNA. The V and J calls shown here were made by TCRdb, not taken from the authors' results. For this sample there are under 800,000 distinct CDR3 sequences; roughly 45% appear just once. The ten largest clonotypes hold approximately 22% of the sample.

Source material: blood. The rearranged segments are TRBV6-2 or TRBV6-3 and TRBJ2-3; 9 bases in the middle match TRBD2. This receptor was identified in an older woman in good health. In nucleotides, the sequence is TGTGCCAGCAGTGGCGGGGGGGCTCGGGCCTACACAGATACGCAGTATTTT. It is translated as CASSGGGARAYTDTQYF.